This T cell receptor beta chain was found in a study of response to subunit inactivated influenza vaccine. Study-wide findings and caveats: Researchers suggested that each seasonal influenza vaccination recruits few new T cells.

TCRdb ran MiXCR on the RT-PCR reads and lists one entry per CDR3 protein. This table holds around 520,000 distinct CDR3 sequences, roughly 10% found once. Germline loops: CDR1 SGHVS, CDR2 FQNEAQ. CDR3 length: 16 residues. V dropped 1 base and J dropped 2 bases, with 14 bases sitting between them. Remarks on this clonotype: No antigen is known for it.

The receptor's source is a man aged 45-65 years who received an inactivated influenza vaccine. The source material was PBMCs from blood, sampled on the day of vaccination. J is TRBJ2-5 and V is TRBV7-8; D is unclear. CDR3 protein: CASSLGSRLFQETQYF. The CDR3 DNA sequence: TGTGCCAGCAGCTTAGGGTCCCGCTTATTTCAAGAGACCCAGTACTTC.